The rows below give T cell receptor beta chains drawn from one sample of a study of graft-versus-host responses after intestinal transplantation. No antigens are known for them. The protocol was immunoSEQ multiplex PCR, while the TCRdb copy is restricted to in-frame clones and leaves out a portion. Here the sample spans roughly 50,000 clones, roughly 91% being singletons. The sample here was unstimulated CD4+ T cells sorted from spleen or lymph node cells, taken before transplant. The receptors were sampled from a human donor who was the organ donor for an intestinal transplant. Both conserved end residues are part of each CDR3. D genes are given only for firm matches. Some rows have no size entry. The others give once, few or many, or a class for an expanded clone.

v_gene,d_gene,len,j_gene,abundance,CDR3nt,CDR3aa
TRBV19,TRBD1,17,TRBJ2-3,.,TGTGCCAGTAGTACCCCCCTGACAGGGCGTGGTGGAGATACGCAGTATTTT,CASSTPLTGRGGDTQYF
TRBV7-9,.,14,TRBJ2-1,.,TGTGCCAGCAGCTTGATCGGGAGCTGGGATGAGCAGTTCTTC,CASSLIGSWDEQFF
TRBV7-2,.,14,TRBJ2-7,.,TGTGCCAGCAGCTTAGTAGGTAGCGATTACGAGCAGTACTTC,CASSLVGSDYEQYF
TRBV6-1,TRBD2,14,TRBJ2-3,.,TGTGCCAGCGCCTTTAGCGGGGCTTCAGATACGCAGTATTTT,CASAFSGASDTQYF
TRBV5-1,.,11,TRBJ2-3,.,TGCGCCAGCAGCTTGGGTTTTACGCAGTATTTT,CASSLGFTQYF
TRBV5-1,.,14,TRBJ1-4,.,TGCGCCAGCAGCTTGGGCAGGGGTAATGAAAAACTGTTTTTT,CASSLGRGNEKLFF
TRBV7-3,.,16,TRBJ2-1,once,TGTGCCAGCAGCTTAACGCGGGACCCTCCCTACAATGGGCAGTTCTTC,CASSLTRDPPYNGQFF
TRBV6-5,TRBD1,15,TRBJ2-5,.,TGTGCCAGCAGAGTTACAGGGGGCGTTGGGGAGACCCAGTACTTC,CASRVTGGVGETQYF
TRBV7-9,.,15,TRBJ2-3,.,TGTGCCATCCCGGGTAGGAGGTCGGTCACAGATACGCAGTATTTT,CAIPGRRSVTDTQYF
TRBV7-6,TRBD2,17,TRBJ2-3,.,TGTGCCAGCAGCCCGTACTCGGGGGGACTAGGGACAGATACGCAGTATTTT,CASSPYSGGLGTDTQYF
TRBV25-1,.,15,TRBJ2-5,.,TGTGCCAGCAGTGCTTGGACAGCGTTTAGGGAGACCCAGTACTTC,CASSAWTAFRETQYF
TRBV7-8,TRBD1,17,TRBJ1-3,.,TGTGCCAGCAGCTTACTTTCGACAGGGCTAAAAGGAAACACCATATATTTT,CASSLLSTGLKGNTIYF
TRBV7-3,TRBD1,17,TRBJ2-1,.,TGTGCCAGCAGCTTAAGTCCGGGACAGGGGACCTACAATGAGCAGTTCTTC,CASSLSPGQGTYNEQFF
TRBV28,TRBD1,17,TRBJ1-5,.,TGTGCCAGCAGTTTATTTCTGGGACAGGATAGCAATCAGCCCCAGCATTTT,CASSLFLGQDSNQPQHF
TRBV5-1,TRBD1,15,TRBJ2-2,.,TGCGCCAGCAGCTATACGGACAGGGACCACCGGGAGCTGTTTTTT,CASSYTDRDHRELFF
TRBV28,.,17,TRBJ2-1,.,TGTGCCAGCAGTCCCTCCGGGGAGTGGCAAACCTACAATGAGCAGTTCTTC,CASSPSGEWQTYNEQFF
TRBV10-3,.,12,TRBJ2-7,.,TGTGCCATCAGTGAAGGGGGCTACGAGCAGTACTTC,CAISEGGYEQYF
TRBV29-1,TRBD2,14,TRBJ2-1,.,TGCAGCGAGATACCTAGCGGGATATACAATGAGCAGTTCTTC,CSEIPSGIYNEQFF
TRBV9,.,14,TRBJ2-2,.,TGTGCCAGCAGCCCGGGGGATTGGCACGGGGAGCTGTTTTTT,CASSPGDWHGELFF
TRBV20-1,.,11,TRBJ2-1,.,TGCAGTGCGATCTCACCCAATGAGCAGTTCTTC,CSAISPNEQFF
TRBV29-1,.,15,TRBJ1-2,.,TGCAGCGTTGAAGATCTTGGCCCCTCTAACTATGGCTACACCTTC,CSVEDLGPSNYGYTF
TRBV7-2,.,12,TRBJ1-2,.,TGTGCCAGCAGCTTAGCAGGGGATGGCTACACCTTC,CASSLAGDGYTF
TRBV28,TRBD1,14,TRBJ2-7,.,TGTGCCAGCAGTTTAGGACAGGGCTCCTACGAGCAGTACTTC,CASSLGQGSYEQYF
TRBV6-6,.,14,TRBJ1-2,.,TGTGCCAGCAGTTACTCTAAGTGGGGCTATGGCTACACCTTC,CASSYSKWGYGYTF
TRBV13,.,15,TRBJ1-1,.,TGTGCCAGCAGCTTAGGCCCCAGGAGGAACACTGAAGCTTTCTTT,CASSLGPRRNTEAFF
TRBV18,.,15,TRBJ1-5,.,TGTGCCAGCTCACCGGACAGACCAATTGATCAGCCCCAGCATTTT,CASSPDRPIDQPQHF
TRBV7-3,.,13,TRBJ2-3,.,TGTGCCAGCAGCTTAATTGTTACAGATACGCAGTATTTT,CASSLIVTDTQYF
TRBV2,TRBD1,14,TRBJ2-7,.,TGTGCCAGCAGTGATGGGACAGGGGTGTACGAGCAGTACTTC,CASSDGTGVYEQYF
TRBV4-3,.,14,TRBJ2-7,.,TGCGCCAGCAGCTTGGAGGGCCGTCACTACGAGCAGTACTTC,CASSLEGRHYEQYF
TRBV9,TRBD1,15,TRBJ2-7,.,TGTGCCAGCAGCGTAGAGGGGACAGGGGTCTACGAGCAGTACTTC,CASSVEGTGVYEQYF
TRBV5-1,TRBD2,16,TRBJ2-7,.,TGCGCCAGCAGCGGGGGGTCTAGCGGGGAGATCTACGAGCAGTACTTC,CASSGGSSGEIYEQYF
TRBV4-1,TRBD2,14,TRBJ2-5,once,TGCGCCAGCAGCCAAGGACTAGCGGGAGAGACCCAGTACTTC,CASSQGLAGETQYF
TRBV5-1,.,12,TRBJ2-3,.,TGCGCCAGCAGCTTGGCCGCAGATACGCAGTATTTT,CASSLAADTQYF
TRBV27,.,13,TRBJ1-2,once,TGTGCCAGCAGTCTACAGGGTTATGGTGGCTACACCTTC,CASSLQGYGGYTF
TRBV7-2,.,17,TRBJ2-7,.,TGTGCCAGCAGCTTAGGGCCATCAGGGGTAAGGTCCTACGAGCAGTACTTC,CASSLGPSGVRSYEQYF
TRBV19,TRBD2,14,TRBJ2-3,.,TGTGCCAGTAGTATTGCGGGAGGCACAGATACGCAGTATTTT,CASSIAGGTDTQYF
TRBV6-6,.,13,TRBJ1-5,.,TGTGCCAGCACTCGGGACCCCAATCAGCCCCAGCATTTT,CASTRDPNQPQHF
TRBV11-2,.,13,TRBJ2-7,.,TGTGCCAGCAGCTTAGGCAGCTCCTACGAGCAGTACTTC,CASSLGSSYEQYF
TRBV19,.,14,TRBJ2-2,.,TGTGCCAGTAGTACAGGGGCGAGCACCGGGGAGCTGTTTTTT,CASSTGASTGELFF
TRBV4-1,.,16,TRBJ2-2,.,TGCGCCAGCAGCCAAGTTGTACGACAGAACACCGGGGAGCTGTTTTTT,CASSQVVRQNTGELFF
TRBV29-1,.,16,TRBJ1-1,once,TGCAGCGTTAAAAGGTCTCGAGGACCTAGTAACACTGAAGCTTTCTTT,CSVKRSRGPSNTEAFF
TRBV7-2,TRBD1,15,TRBJ1-4,.,TGTGCCAGCAGCTTACAGGGGGCGGCTAATGAAAAACTGTTTTTT,CASSLQGAANEKLFF
TRBV27,TRBD1,14,TRBJ1-6,.,TGTGCCAGCAGTGGACAGGCCCCCTGGGCGCCCCTCCACTTT,CASSGQAPWAPLHF
TRBV7-6,TRBD1,15,TRBJ1-3,.,TGTGCCAGCAGCCCGGACAGGCGTTCTGGAAACACCATATATTTT,CASSPDRRSGNTIYF
TRBV5-1,TRBD1,14,TRBJ2-3,.,TGCGCCAGCAGCTTGGACAGGGGGCCAGATACGCAGTATTTT,CASSLDRGPDTQYF
TRBV6-5,TRBD1,15,TRBJ1-1,.,TGTGCCAGCAGAGGGACAGGGGTGATGAACACTGAAGCTTTCTTT,CASRGTGVMNTEAFF
TRBV5-4,.,14,TRBJ2-1,.,TGTGCCAGCAGCTTGGGCCGGGGGCTCAATGAGCAGTTCTTC,CASSLGRGLNEQFF
TRBV6-5,.,13,TRBJ2-1,.,TGTGCCAGCAGTAGAGGACTGTACAATGAGCAGTTCTTC,CASSRGLYNEQFF
TRBV7-8,.,12,TRBJ2-2,.,TGTGCCAGCAGCAAGGGATCCGGGGAGCTGTTTTTT,CASSKGSGELFF
TRBV11-1,.,13,TRBJ2-7,.,TGCGCCAGCAGCTTAGAAGAGGCAAACGAGCAGTACTTC,CASSLEEANEQYF
TRBV7-2,TRBD2,16,TRBJ2-1,.,TGTGCCAGCAGCTCCCCCCGCGGGAGGGGTATAGATGAGCAGTTCTTC,CASSSPRGRGIDEQFF
TRBV9,TRBD2,15,TRBJ2-5,.,TGTGCCAGCAGCGACGGAGCGGGAGGAAGAGAGACCCAGTACTTC,CASSDGAGGRETQYF
TRBV6-1,.,13,TRBJ1-2,.,TGTGCCAGCGAGAGGAAGGGAGGCTATGGCTACACCTTC,CASERKGGYGYTF